This T cell receptor (beta chain) was retrieved from a study of blood T cell repertoires in COVID-19. About the study: There were acute and convalescent COVID-19 samples, and they came from the United States, Italy and Spain. The analysed material was cDNA or gDNA that came from T cells, B-cell-depleted T cells, or PBMCs.

Original data processing: Amplification from reference gene primers served as the basis for estimated nucleated cell counts. Profiled with immunoSEQ multiplex PCR; TCRdb holds only in-frame clones, not every one. The V and J calls and clone size are taken from that table; D and trimming were inferred from the DNA. The profile covers under 300,000 clones, with around 84% appearing a single time and approximately 3.5% taken by the ten largest. J gave up 6 bases and V 5 bases, and 10 bases lay outside the gene matches. Germline-derived CDR1 and CDR2 are MNHEY and SMNVEV (reference sequence). The length of the CDR3 is 17 residues. The sample holds a few counts of this clone.

The chain is built from TRBV27 and TRBJ2-2; 12 bases agree with TRBD1. This receptor was taken from a woman aged 18-29 years with acute or convalescent COVID-19. Sequences were obtained from peripheral blood. The CDR3 region has the DNA TGTGCCAGCAGTACGCGATCGGGACAGGGGGCGGCCGGGGAGCTGTTTTTT. It is translated as CASSTRSGQGAAGELFF.